This record concerns one T cell receptor beta chain sequence. Its antigen is not identified. This entry is derived from a study of blood T cells in healthy people across ages. Study findings and constraints: TCR beta diversity was tightly associated with the proportion of naive T cells.

The CDR3 totals 13 residues. Germline V lookup: CDR1 PRHDT, CDR2 FYEKMQ (reference sequence). With 0 bases removed from V and 8 bases from J, the gap between germline ends came to 10 bases. A J-beta primer mix and a sample-barcoded 5' primer were used in a second PCR of about 6 to 12 cycles. One entry per CDR3 protein, called by TCRdb with MiXCR from the 5' RACE reads. This sample has roughly 2 million distinct CDR3 sequences, with about 50% found just once. The specimen was blood. This TCR came from a woman in her 40s in good health. The chain uses TRBV13 and TRBJ1-1, with unresolved D. The CDR3 DNA reads as TGTGCCAGCAGCTTAGGGCGGCCCCTGGAAGCTTTCTTT. This gives the protein CASSLGRPLEAFF.